One T cell receptor (beta chain) is described in this entry. There is no known antigen for this receptor. No much larger clone exists at a distance of one base, and base qualities are not known. This specimen comes from a study of STAT5B mutations in CD4+ large granular lymphocyte leukemia (dated by TCRdb to between 2022 and 2023). Broadly, across the study: Among the healthy controls, the CDR3 'QG' motif was associated with a particular HLA allele. The study compared the TCRbeta repertoires of patients with CD4+ T-cell large granular lymphocyte leukemia against those of healthy blood donors. Flow cytometry on FACSCanto II or FACSVerse confirmed that purified fractions exceeded 95% purity among lymphocytes.

The healthy controls were a few dozen blood donors, and the buffy coats of these donors were supplied by the Finnish Red Cross blood service. All TCR-sequenced material derived from peripheral blood: patient blood samples and healthy donor buffy coats. Ficoll-Hypaque gradient centrifugation was used to isolate peripheral blood mononuclear cells. CD4+ cells were magnetically purified from the buffy coats of healthy controls. Genomic DNA was extracted with the Gentra Puregene Cell and Tissue kit and quantified on a Qubit 2.0 fluorometer. The investigation overall reported the following: Main leukemic clonotypes were private to each patient, although about 25% appeared at low frequency in other patients' non-leukemic repertoires. Enrichment of TRBV06-family usage was observed among the top patient clones (8/27) relative to healthy controls (2/35). CD4-sorted patient repertoires appeared more clonal than healthy CD4+ repertoires, and this difference persisted after removing the putative leukemic clones. The data were not HLA-matched, and the higher clonality in CD4+ T-LGLL than in CD8+ T-LGLL could be due to the relatively small sample size.

CDR1 and CDR2 are drawn from the germline V gene: SGHRS, YFSETQ. The CDR3, from cysteine to phenylalanine, totals 16 residues. CDR3 DNA is the only sequence kept; it has 48 bases, read in frame from the first base. Trimming takes 4 bases off V and 7 bases off J; junction bases not matched to a gene: 11. The immunoSEQ assay at survey resolution was applied to genomic DNA for sequencing of TCRbeta rearrangements. The paper's data handling went like this. In the TCR sequencing data, the lowest productive clonotype frequency that could be detected was 2.59 x 10-5. Only productive TCRbeta rearrangements, defined as complete and in-frame sequences, were included in the analyses. The clonality of each sample was calculated as Simpson clonality in the immunoSEQ Analyzer version 3.0. Clones were grouped by frequency into very rare, small, medium, large (1-20%) or hyperexpanded (>20%) categories. OLGA 1.2.3 estimated generation probabilities, VDJtools produced V-gene circos plots, VDJdb was queried for specificities, and GLIPH identified CDR3 motifs. The table was pulled from immuneACCESS by TCRdb, which kept in-frame rearrangements only. Such tables lose some clones; where checked, under half of the loss comes from unresolved V genes, and the rest has no known cause. V and J calls and clone size follow that table, whereas D and trimming were derived from the DNA. The sample profile shows approximately 31,000 clones; about two thirds of them were found once. Of the sample, 2% falls within the top ten clones.

The sequence joins TRBV5-1 to TRBJ1-6, with 7 bases aligning to TRBD1. The TCR comes from a human donor in good health. Sequencing was performed on CD4+ T cells from blood buffy coats. The nucleotide sequence is TGCGCCAGCAGCCAACCGGACAGGAGCGAAAATTCACCCCTCCACTTT. This gives the protein CASSQPDRSENSPLHF.